Listed here are 15 T cell receptor beta chains from one sample, sequenced in a study of T cell clonotyping in hematopoietic cell transplantation. Clones were read by immunoSEQ multiplex PCR, and TCRdb kept only the in-frame ones, dropping some. The sample lists about 13,000 clones; 80% to 85% were seen once. This sample's time point: recipient sample about 28 days before transplant, after cytoreduction. Sequenced here: peripheral blood mononuclear cells, sampled before stem cell transplant. Source of these receptors: a man aged 55 to 70 with acute myeloid leukemia. Some clones in this sample may be carry-over from other donors' samples.

The gene calls are TRBV30 and TRBJ1-2; 7 bases agree with TRBD1. The CDR3 is made up of 11 amino acids. V gave up 3 bases and J gave up 9 bases; unmatched junction bases: 4. In germline, CDR1 is GTSNPN, CDR2 SVGIG (reference sequence). CDR3: CAWRPTGRYTF. In nucleotides, the CDR3 is TGTGCCTGGAGGCCGACAGGGCGCTACACCTTC.

This clone has just a few counts. V and J are TRBV4-3 and TRBJ1-3, with D perhaps TRBD1 (5 bases). The germline CDR1 and CDR2 sequences are LGHNA and YSLEER. The length of the CDR3 is 16 residues. V was trimmed by 4 bases and J by 0 bases, leaving 13 bases between them. The CDR3 sequence: CASSPSGRISGNTIYF. The CDR3 nucleotides read TGCGCCAGCAGCCCCTCGGGGCGGATCTCTGGAAACACCATATATTTT.

This chain connects TRBV5-1 to TRBJ1-2; D gene uncertain. V lost 0 bases to trimming and J lost 2 bases, with 8 bases between them. This CDR3 has 14 residues. Germline V gene lookup returns CDR1 SGHRS and CDR2 YFSETQ. The DNA for the CDR3 is TGCGCCAGCAGCTTGGTGGCGGCGAACTATGGCTACACCTTC. Amino acids: CASSLVAANYGYTF.

The table lists this clone with a count of one. The genes are TRBV5-5 and TRBJ1-2; no clear D. V lost 4 bases and J 0 bases, leaving 13 bases between the germline ends. The length of the CDR3 is 15 residues. Germline lookup yields CDR1 SGHKS and CDR2 YYEKEE (reference sequence). CDR3 sequence reads: CASSLRPSSNYGYTF. The CDR3, as DNA: TGTGCCAGCAGCCTTAGACCCTCCTCTAACTATGGCTACACCTTC.

The chain combines TRBV4-3 with TRBJ2-6; possible D gene TRBD1, 6 bases. V was clipped by 4 bases and J by 2 bases, with 6 bases between them. In germline, CDR1 is LGHNA, CDR2 YSLEER. The CDR3 runs 14 residues. The CDR3 region has the DNA TGCGCCAGCAGCCCAGGGGCTGGGGCCAACGTCCTGACTTTC. Protein sequence: CASSPGAGANVLTF.

This rearrangement joins TRBV7-2 to TRBJ1-5, with D perhaps matching TRBD1 (5 bases). The CDR3 contains 16 residues. From germline, CDR1 is SGHTA and CDR2 FQGNSA. V lost 1 base to trimming and J lost 0 bases, with 10 bases between them. CDR3 nucleotide sequence: TGTGCCAGCAGCTTAGGGACAAGATTTAGCAATCAGCCCCAGCATTTT. Encoded protein: CASSLGTRFSNQPQHF.

The chain carries TRBV29-1 and TRBJ2-5; weak D call: TRBD1 (6 bases). This CDR3 comprises 16 residues. The V end was cut by 0 bases, the J end by 1 base, with 15 bases between. Per germline, CDR1 SQVTM and CDR2 ANQGSEA. The CDR3 sequence: CSVEDMDRRIQETQYF. CDR3 nucleotide sequence: TGCAGCGTTGAAGACATGGACAGACGAATCCAAGAGACCCAGTACTTC.

V usage is TRBV5-5 and J usage is TRBJ1-6, with D perhaps TRBD1 (6 bases). Trimming took off 0 bases at V and 5 bases at J, with 9 bases between the two ends. Germline assignment: CDR1 SGHKS and CDR2 YYEKEE (reference sequence). The CDR3 runs to 15 residues. This CDR3 reads CASSLVGADNSPLHF. The CDR3 DNA is TGTGCCAGCAGCTTGGTGGGGGCCGATAATTCACCCCTCCACTTT.

This sequence joins TRBV7-2 and TRBJ1-5, with 9 bases identical to TRBD1. Trimming at V came to 3 bases and at J to 9 bases, leaving 9 bases not matched to a gene. There are 15 residues in the CDR3. Per the germline V gene, CDR1 is SGHTA and CDR2 is FQGNSA. CDR3 sequence reads: CASSLGDRAQGPQHF. In DNA, the CDR3 is TGTGCCAGCAGCTTGGGGGACAGGGCCCAGGGGCCCCAGCATTTT.

The chain carries TRBV10-3 and TRBJ1-1; D not certain. V lost 8 bases to trimming and J lost 1 base, with 11 bases between them. The CDR3 runs to 13 residues. Germline CDR1 is ENHRY and CDR2 is SYGVKD. CDR3 residues: CAIGRQTNTEAFF. The CDR3 nucleotides read TGTGCCATCGGTCGGCAGACGAACACTGAAGCTTTCTTT.

The genes are TRBV9 and TRBJ2-2, with unresolved D. The CDR3 totals 14 residues. V lost 4 bases and J lost 5, with 12 bases in between. Germline CDR1 SGDLS, CDR2 YYNGEE. As DNA, the CDR3 is TGTGCCAGCAGCACCCCGACGGTTACCGGGGAGCTGTTTTTT. It is translated as CASSTPTVTGELFF.

V gene TRBV5-1 combines with J gene TRBJ1-1; TRBD1 might be the D (5 bases). The germline V gene encodes CDR1 SGHRS and CDR2 YFSETQ. With 7 bases removed from V and 4 bases from J, the gap between germline ends came to 29 bases. The CDR3 is 18 residues long. CDR3 bases: TGCGCCAGCGCCACATTAGTCGGCGGGGGGATGAGGAGCACTGAAGCTTTCTTT. This encodes CASATLVGGGMRSTEAFF.

The CDR3 reads CASSQGRVYGYTF. The CDR3 nucleotides read TGTGCCAGCAGCCAAGGACGGGTCTATGGCTACACCTTC. The rearrangement joins TRBV6-5 to TRBJ1-2; D is unresolved. V gave up 6 bases and J gave up 4 bases, with 12 bases separating them. The CDR3 is 13 amino acids. The germline gives CDR1 MNHEY, CDR2 SVGAGI.

V gene TRBV2 combines with J gene TRBJ1-5; maybe TRBD1 (6 bases). V lost 6 bases and J 3 bases, leaving 18 bases between the germline ends. Germline CDR1 is SNHLY and CDR2 is FYNNEI. The CDR3 loop spans 16 amino acids. This CDR3 is CASRIGTRLYNQPQHF. The CDR3 DNA sequence: TGTGCCAGCAGGATCGGGACAAGGCTCTACAATCAGCCCCAGCATTTT.

This chain joins TRBV7-2 and TRBJ1-4, with unresolved D. Per germline, CDR1 SGHTA and CDR2 FQGNSA. Trimming removed 1 base from V and 0 bases from J, with 6 bases in between. The CDR3 runs to 15 residues. The CDR3 is CASSLVLATNEKLFF. CDR3 coding DNA: TGTGCCAGCAGCTTAGTGCTGGCAACTAATGAAAAACTGTTTTTT.